Described below is a single T cell receptor beta chain sequence and its context. Trimming cost V 3 bases and J 4 bases, with 13 bases left between them. CDR1 and CDR2 from the germline V gene are SGHRS and YFSETQ. The CDR3 has 14 residues. Using immunoSEQ multiplex PCR, the repertoire was profiled, and TCRdb retains in-frame clones only, with some absent. The sample records tens of thousands of clones, around 92% being singletons. This record comes from a study of T cell changes during pregnancy in multiple sclerosis. This specimen consisted of CD4+ T cells from peripheral blood mononuclear cells, obtained in the second trimester of pregnancy. This sequence was found in a female donor with multiple sclerosis, enrolled in a pregnancy study. The chain employs TRBV5-1 and TRBJ1-1; TRBD1 is a possible D gene (6 bases). The CDR3 spells CASSSLTGSTEAFF. Here the CDR3 DNA reads TGCGCCAGCAGCTCCCTAACAGGGTCCACTGAAGCTTTCTTT.